This T cell receptor beta chain was identified in a study of T-cell reconstitution after alpha-beta-depleted transplantation in children. Study outcomes and limitations: In some patients, recipient T cells and intrathymic progenitors surviving conditioning explained high day-60 diversity. After transplant, at about two months, alpha-beta T cells were reportedly derived from several hundred expanded graft clones.

This clonotype showed up just a few times. Its antigen is undetermined. From germline, CDR1 is DFQATT and CDR2 SNEGSKA (reference sequence). Germline trimming cut 2 bases from V and 7 bases from J; bases unmatched to any gene: 14. This CDR3 spans 17 amino acids. Researchers prepared the TCRbeta library using unique molecular identifiers, the study reports. Each CDR3 protein is one row after TCRdb ran MiXCR on the PCR reads. The data contain hundreds of thousands of distinct CDR3 sequences, 10% to 15% of them singletons. The V call is TRBV20-1, the J call TRBJ2-1, with TRBD2 matching 10 bases. Here the sequenced sample was PBMCs, mostly from graft donor cells, taken 360 days after TCRalphabeta/CD19-depleted stem cell transplant. This TCR came from a male patient between 5 and 17 years old who had a stem cell transplant for acute myeloid leukemia, so the T cells may come from the graft donor. CDR3: CSARIPTASGRRNEQFF. The CDR3 coding sequence is TGCAGTGCTAGAATCCCCACTGCTAGCGGGAGAAGAAATGAGCAGTTCTTC.